This is a list of T cell receptor beta chains from one sample in a study of neurological immune-mediated disorders. TCRdb itself ran the 5' RACE reads through MiXCR, one entry per CDR3 protein. This table holds about 60,000 distinct CDR3 sequences, roughly a tenth found once. Material for sequencing was PBMCs. The receptors stem from a male donor with HTLV-1-associated myelopathy (HAM/TSP). CDR3s include the opening cysteine and the closing phenylalanine or tryptophan. A D gene is named only where the DNA matches it firmly. A row's size may be missing; if present it is once, few, many or a size class.

>TRBJ1-5|-|TRBV20-1|few
CSAGGGDQPQHF
TGCAGTGCCGGCGGCGGGGATCAGCCCCAGCATTTT
>TRBJ1-5|TRBD1|TRBV2|few
CASTPDRGKPQHF
TGTGCCAGCACCCCGGACAGGGGTAAGCCCCAGCATTTT
>TRBJ2-3|-|TRBV20-1|few
CSARDPTSLNLIDTQYF
TGCAGTGCTAGAGACCCCACCTCCCTAAACCTTATAGATACGCAGTATTTT
>TRBJ2-1|TRBD2|TRBV7-8|many
CASSLAGLAGGPEQFF
TGTGCCAGCAGCTTAGCGGGACTAGCGGGGGGACCTGAGCAGTTCTTC
>TRBJ2-1|-|TRBV4-3|many
CASSPGSNEQFF
TGCGCCAGCAGTCCAGGTAGCAATGAGCAGTTCTTC
>TRBJ2-2|-|TRBV20-1|many
CSASEQGGGGELFF
TGCAGTGCTAGCGAACAGGGAGGTGGCGGGGAGCTGTTTTTT
>TRBJ1-3|-|TRBV7-8|many
CASSVNLIGSSGNTIYF
TGTGCCAGCAGCGTCAATTTAATTGGGAGCTCTGGAAACACCATATATTTT
>TRBJ2-7|-|TRBV6-1|medium-sized
CASEIRSSYEQYF
TGTGCCAGCGAAATCAGGAGCTCCTACGAGCAGTACTTC
>TRBJ2-5|TRBD1|TRBV18|-
CASSPLGQEETQYF
TGTGCCAGCTCACCTTTGGGACAGGAAGAGACCCAGTACTTC
>TRBJ2-3|-|TRBV10-3|many
CAISESVGHAGLRDTQYF
TGTGCCATCAGTGAGTCGGTTGGACATGCGGGTTTACGAGATACGCAGTATTTT
>TRBJ1-2|-|TRBV20-1|many
CSAAGTTTGNYGYTF
TGCAGTGCCGCTGGTACCACCACGGGTAACTATGGCTACACCTTC
>TRBJ1-3|TRBD1|TRBV12-3/TRBV12-4|many
CASSDDRARGNTIYF
TGTGCCAGCAGTGACGACAGGGCGCGCGGAAACACCATATATTTT
>TRBJ2-1|-|TRBV7-2|many
CASSLIGQGWNEQFF
TGTGCCAGCAGCCTAATTGGGCAGGGGTGGAATGAGCAGTTCTTC
>TRBJ1-2|-|TRBV20-1|many
CSATDANYGYTF
TGCAGTGCTACAGACGCTAACTATGGCTACACCTTC
>TRBJ2-3|-|TRBV6-2/TRBV6-3|many
CASSPTGFGDTQYF
TGTGCCAGCAGCCCCACGGGGTTCGGAGATACGCAGTATTTT
>TRBJ2-7|TRBD1|TRBV6-5|many
CASSHRGYEQYF
TGTGCCAGCAGTCACAGGGGCTACGAGCAGTACTTC
>TRBJ2-3|-|TRBV12-3/TRBV12-4|many
CASTFGGTDTQYF
TGTGCCAGCACCTTCGGGGGCACAGATACGCAGTATTTT
>TRBJ2-1|TRBD2|TRBV20-1|many
CSATTGTSLSSYNEQFF
TGCAGTGCTACAACCGGGACTAGCCTAAGCTCCTACAATGAGCAGTTCTTC
>TRBJ1-1|-|TRBV29-1|many
CSVEDKVSDGAFF
TGCAGCGTTGAAGACAAGGTAAGCGACGGAGCTTTCTTT
>TRBJ1-2|TRBD1|TRBV7-6|many
CASSGGTGSNYGYTF
TGTGCCAGCAGCGGGGGGACAGGATCAAACTATGGCTACACCTTC
>TRBJ2-3|TRBD1|TRBV20-1|many
CSAPSTGTGGDTQYF
TGCAGTGCTCCAAGCACCGGGACAGGGGGGGATACGCAGTATTTT
>TRBJ2-5|-|TRBV20-1|many
CSARGGEYQETQYF
TGCAGTGCTAGAGGGGGGGAGTACCAAGAGACCCAGTACTTC
>TRBJ2-1|-|TRBV11-2|-
CASSFIGGGSYNEQFF
TGTGCCAGCAGCTTCATCGGGGGAGGCTCCTACAATGAGCAGTTCTTC
>TRBJ1-6|TRBD1|TRBV5-1|many
CASSSWDRVFSPLHF
TGCGCCAGCAGCTCCTGGGACAGGGTCTTTTCACCCCTCCACTTT
>TRBJ2-5|-|TRBV15|many
CATSFGGETQYF
TGTGCCACCAGTTTCGGAGGGGAGACCCAGTACTTC
>TRBJ2-5|-|TRBV6-1|many
CASSEVVGFPETQYF
TGTGCCAGCAGTGAAGTGGTAGGGTTCCCAGAGACCCAGTACTTC
>TRBJ1-3|-|TRBV5-1|many
CASSLESSGNTIYF
TGCGCCAGCAGCTTGGAGAGCTCTGGAAACACCATATATTTT
>TRBJ1-2|TRBD1|TRBV7-8|many
CASSSRTGYGYTF
TGTGCCAGCAGCTCTCGGACAGGGTATGGCTACACCTTC
>TRBJ2-1|TRBD1|TRBV6-1|few
CASSEQGELSEQFF
TGTGCCAGCAGTGAGCAGGGGGAATTAAGTGAGCAGTTCTTC
>TRBJ2-7|TRBD1|TRBV7-9|many
CASSLGLGGDEQYF
TGTGCCAGCAGCTTGGGGCTAGGGGGCGACGAGCAGTACTTC
>TRBJ1-2|TRBD1|TRBV29-1|many
CSVQDRGLTGYTF
TGCAGCGTTCAGGACAGGGGGTTAACTGGCTACACCTTC
>TRBJ1-5|-|TRBV28|many
CASTEDARNQPQHF
TGTGCCAGCACCGAGGACGCCCGCAATCAGCCCCAGCATTTT
>TRBJ2-2|TRBD1|TRBV4-3|many
CASSQTGATGELFF
TGCGCCAGCAGCCAAACAGGGGCTACTGGGGAGCTGTTTTTT
>TRBJ1-1|-|TRBV28|many
CASRLGPANTEAFF
TGTGCCAGCAGACTGGGACCAGCGAACACTGAAGCTTTCTTT
>TRBJ2-7|-|TRBV7-2|many
CASSLVPQGGYEQYF
TGTGCCAGCAGCTTAGTACCCCAGGGCGGCTACGAGCAGTACTTC
>TRBJ2-5|TRBD1|TRBV5-1|many
CASSLRPGTGGETQYF
TGCGCCAGCAGCCTTCGTCCCGGGACAGGGGGAGAGACCCAGTACTTC
>TRBJ2-7|-|TRBV11-2|-
CASSRTASYEQYF
TGTGCCAGCAGCCGGACGGCGTCCTACGAGCAGTACTTC
>TRBJ2-2|-|TRBV7-9|many
CASSLGVNGELFF
TGTGCCAGCAGCTTAGGAGTTAACGGGGAGCTGTTTTTT
>TRBJ1-2|-|TRBV6-5|few
CASRTGRYGYTF
TGTGCCAGCAGAACTGGACGGTATGGCTACACCTTC
>TRBJ1-2|-|TRBV20-1|many
CSARDPTANYGYTF
TGCAGTGCTAGAGACCCAACAGCTAACTATGGCTACACCTTC
>TRBJ2-4|-|TRBV3-1|many
CASSQVGLAKNIQYF
TGTGCCAGCAGCCAAGTAGGACTAGCCAAAAACATTCAGTACTTC
>TRBJ2-5|-|TRBV5-5|many
CASRYSGGEETQYF
TGTGCCAGTAGATATTCCGGGGGAGAAGAGACCCAGTACTTC
>TRBJ2-5|-|TRBV7-2|many
CASSLIAVQETQYF
TGTGCCAGCAGCTTAATTGCAGTCCAAGAGACCCAGTACTTC
>TRBJ1-1|TRBD1|TRBV7-2|many
CASSPRGQSTEAFF
TGTGCCAGCAGCCCGCGGGGACAGAGCACTGAAGCTTTCTTT
>TRBJ1-1|TRBD1|TRBV3-1|many
CACIRGTEAFF
TGTGCCTGCATCAGGGGGACTGAAGCTTTCTTT
>TRBJ2-1|TRBD2|TRBV20-1|many
CSASGRGGLGNEQFF
TGCAGTGCTAGTGGGCGGGGGGGCCTGGGAAATGAGCAGTTCTTC
>TRBJ2-5|TRBD2|TRBV7-2|many
CASSSSLAGGRETQYF
TGTGCCAGCAGCTCCTCATTAGCGGGTGGTAGGGAGACCCAGTACTTC
>TRBJ2-1|TRBD1|TRBV5-1|many
CASSSTQGAGNEQFF
TGCGCCAGCAGTTCAACGCAGGGGGCTGGGAATGAGCAGTTCTTC
>TRBJ2-3|-|TRBV7-6|many
CASRQGSTQYF
TGTGCCAGCAGGCAGGGATCTACGCAGTATTTT
>TRBJ2-3|-|TRBV5-1|many
CASSLALQPDTQYF
TGCGCCAGCAGCTTGGCCTTGCAACCAGATACGCAGTATTTT
>TRBJ2-3|TRBD1|TRBV6-2/TRBV6-3|many
CASSQGQGLALDTQYF
TGTGCCAGCAGCCAAGGACAGGGCCTTGCCTTAGATACGCAGTATTTT
>TRBJ1-5|-|TRBV5-5|many
CASSLGAGYNQPQHF
TGTGCCAGCAGCTTGGGGGCAGGGTATAATCAGCCCCAGCATTTT
>TRBJ1-6|-|TRBV4-3|many
CASSQVVRSPLHF
TGCGCCAGCAGCCAAGTGGTTCGTTCACCCCTCCACTTT
>TRBJ2-2|-|TRBV7-6|few
CASSLGETGELFF
TGTGCCAGCAGCTTAGGGGAAACCGGGGAGCTGTTTTTT
>TRBJ2-3|-|TRBV5-1|many
CASSSTPSTDTQYF
TGCGCCAGCAGCTCGACACCTAGCACAGATACGCAGTATTTT